Following are 3 T cell receptor beta chains from one sample sequenced in a study of T-cell memory formation after mild COVID-19. TCRdb itself ran the 5' RACE reads through MiXCR, one entry per CDR3 protein. Of roughly 100,000 distinct CDR3 sequences detected, about a sixth appear once; the ten largest clones hold around 28%. Sequences were obtained from PBMCs or a T cell subset sorted from them (not recorded which). These receptors came from an adult woman who had mild COVID-19 (a few samples of this study predate the infection). Cell type and time point are not known.

The chain uses TRBV29-1 and TRBJ1-2; D call uncertain. CDR1 and CDR2 (germline): SQVTM, ANQGSEA. CDR3 length equals 11 residues. V gave up 5 bases and J gave up 1 base, with 5 bases separating them. CDR3 sequence (DNA): TGCAGCGTTCCCTTTAACTATGGCTACACCTTC. Protein: CSVPFNYGYTF.

This clonotype was detected only a few times. The chain uses TRBV10-3 and TRBJ2-2; no firm D call. The CDR3 is 20 amino acids. Germline V gene sequence: CDR1 ENHRY, CDR2 SYGVKD. V dropped 0 bases and J dropped 5 bases, with 25 bases sitting between them. The CDR3 sequence is CAISESEATAFSEWTGELFF. The CDR3 DNA is TGTGCCATCAGTGAGTCGGAAGCAACGGCTTTCAGTGAATGGACCGGGGAGCTGTTTTTT.

This clonotype came up a few times. This chain links TRBV25-1 with TRBJ1-1, with unresolved D. CDR3 length: 14 amino acids. Germline loops: CDR1 MGHDK, CDR2 SYGVNS. Trimming took off 8 bases at V and 0 bases at J, with 13 bases between the two ends. CDR3 DNA sequence: TGTGCCAGCGACGAGGGAACCATGAACACTGAAGCTTTCTTT. This codes for CASDEGTMNTEAFF.